This passage covers 5 T cell receptor beta chains from one sample sequenced in a study of OX40 agonist ivuxolimab in advanced cancers. The table came from immunoSEQ multiplex PCR; TCRdb's copy has only in-frame clones and leaves some out. Among tens of thousands of clones listed, about four fifths were seen once. This specimen was CD4+ or CD8+ T cells sorted from blood, taken in a trial of the OX40 agonist ivuxolimab. The receptor set was obtained from an adult with an advanced solid tumor such as melanoma, head and neck, liver or kidney cancer.

This clone was seen only once. The chain has TRBV7-8 and TRBJ2-1; 13 bases align to TRBD2. Germline assignment: CDR1 SGHVS and CDR2 FQNEAQ. V was pared by 5 bases and J by 7 bases, with 2 bases of the junction left unmatched. There are 14 residues in the CDR3. The CDR3 sequence: CASSTSGGGNEQFF. The DNA for the CDR3 is TGTGCCAGCAGCACTAGCGGGGGGGGGAATGAGCAGTTCTTC.

The chain links TRBV27 to TRBJ1-6; 9 bases agree with TRBD1. Per germline, CDR1 MNHEY and CDR2 SMNVEV (reference sequence). After removal of 4 bases from V and 8 bases from J, the junction contained 3 bases not matched to a gene. CDR3 length: 14 amino acids. CDR3 sequence: CASSSGQGYSPLHF. Here the CDR3 DNA reads TGTGCCAGCAGTTCCGGACAGGGGTATTCACCCCTCCACTTT.

This clone is categorized as medium-sized (0.01 to 0.1%). The chain recombines TRBV2 with TRBJ2-1; tentatively, D is TRBD2 (6 bases). Germline values: CDR1 SNHLY, CDR2 FYNNEI. The CDR3 runs 13 residues. V lost 4 bases to trimming and J lost 6 bases, with 10 bases between them. Here the CDR3 DNA reads TGTGCCAGCAGTGTGGAGGGAACCAATGAGCAGTTCTTC. Translation: CASSVEGTNEQFF.

The chain is built from TRBV7-9 and TRBJ2-3; D may be TRBD1 or TRBD2 (5 bases each). V lost 5 bases to trimming and J lost 4 bases, with 13 bases between them. CDR1 and CDR2 from the germline V gene are SEHNR and FQNEAQ (reference sequence). The CDR3 spans 14 residues. The chain's CDR3 is CASSRDLKPDTQYF. CDR3 bases: TGTGCCAGCAGCCGGGACCTAAAACCAGATACGCAGTATTTT.

V is TRBV28 and J is TRBJ2-2; D might be TRBD1 (6 bases). CDR3 length equals 15 residues. Trimming stripped 2 bases from V and 2 bases from J, with 9 bases between. Germline V gene lookup returns CDR1 MDHEN and CDR2 SYDVKM. The DNA for the CDR3 is TGTGCCAGCAGTTTAGGGACACAAAACACCGGGGAGCTGTTTTTT. It codes for CASSLGTQNTGELFF.